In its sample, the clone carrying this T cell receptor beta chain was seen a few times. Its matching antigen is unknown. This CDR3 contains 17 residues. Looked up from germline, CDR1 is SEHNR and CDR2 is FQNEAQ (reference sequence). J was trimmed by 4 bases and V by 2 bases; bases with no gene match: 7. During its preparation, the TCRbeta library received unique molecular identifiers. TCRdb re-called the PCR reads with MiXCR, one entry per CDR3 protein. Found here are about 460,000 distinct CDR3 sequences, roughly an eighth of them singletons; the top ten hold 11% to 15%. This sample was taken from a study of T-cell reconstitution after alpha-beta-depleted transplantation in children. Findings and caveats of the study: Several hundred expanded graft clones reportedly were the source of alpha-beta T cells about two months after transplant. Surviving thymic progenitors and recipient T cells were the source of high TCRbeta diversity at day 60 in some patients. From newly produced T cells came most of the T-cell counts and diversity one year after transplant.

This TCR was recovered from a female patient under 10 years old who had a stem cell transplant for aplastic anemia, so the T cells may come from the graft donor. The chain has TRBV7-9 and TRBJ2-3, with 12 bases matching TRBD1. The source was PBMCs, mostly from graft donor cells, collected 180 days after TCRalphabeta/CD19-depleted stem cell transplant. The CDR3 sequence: CASSLPRDRGQSDTQYF. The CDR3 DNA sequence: TGTGCCAGCAGCTTACCGAGGGACAGGGGGCAGTCAGATACGCAGTATTTT.